This T cell receptor beta chain was identified in a study of identical twins. Study conclusions and caveats: Conclusions came from cross-sectional statistical analysis, not from following the same donors. Reduced insertions were recorded for abundant cord blood beta clonotypes, with no such pattern in memory repertoires.

The CDR3 is 17 amino acids. Germline CDR1 reads DFQATT; CDR2 reads SNEGSKA (reference sequence). V lost 3 bases and J lost 8, with 26 bases in between. A remark on this clonotype: Its cognate antigen is unknown.

Template switching added a universal primer binding site, and final cDNA carried unique molecular identifiers. TCRdb re-called the 5' RACE reads with MiXCR, one entry per CDR3 protein. The table records a few hundred thousand distinct CDR3 sequences, about 12% of them present only once. In addition, the sample was reused for a study of yellow fever vaccine responses in identical twins.

The chain employs TRBV20-1 and TRBJ2-1, with D perhaps TRBD1 or TRBD2 (6 bases each). Material for sequencing was CD8+ T cells sorted from blood. The source of this sequence is a woman aged 18-29 years in good health. The chain's CDR3 is CSASGLASDRPGDEQFF. The CDR3 DNA is TGCAGTGCTAGTGGCTTGGCTAGCGACAGGCCGGGGGATGAGCAGTTCTTC.